These 31 T cell receptor beta chains came from one sample sequenced in a study of shared clonotypes between healthy human individuals. Profiling relied on immunoSEQ multiplex PCR, and the TCRdb table lists in-frame clones only, not all of them. The repertoire includes about 2.4 million clones, roughly 93% of them detected once, and about 0.39% sits in the top ten. Sequencing used naive CD4+ T cells from PBMCs. Subset meaning: CD45RA+ positively selected. These TCRs come from a man aged 18 to 35 in good health. Some clones in this sample may be carry-over from other donors' samples.

J is TRBJ1-1 and V is TRBV13; D not resolved. The CDR3 consists of 15 residues. V shed 5 bases and J shed 3 bases, with 16 bases lying between them. From germline, CDR1 is PRHDT and CDR2 FYEKMQ (reference sequence). CDR3 sequence: CASSRLGEAYTEAFF. In nucleotides, the CDR3 is TGTGCCAGCAGCCGCCTCGGGGAGGCTTACACTGAAGCTTTCTTT. The full variable domain, its missing parts supplied by reference TRBV13 and TRBJ1-1, is AAGVIQSPRHLIKEKRETATLKCYPIPRHDTVYWYQQGPGQDPQFLISFYEKMQSDKGSIPDRFSAQQFSDYHSELNMSSLELGDSALYFCASSRLGEAYTEAFFGQGTRLTVV.

The chain recombines TRBV7-2 with TRBJ2-1; D might be TRBD1 or TRBD2, each matching 5 bases. The V end lost 1 base, the J end lost 10 bases, and 11 bases lay between the germline ends. Germline loops: CDR1 SGHTA, CDR2 FQGNSA. CDR3 size: 13 residues. The CDR3 nucleotides are TGTGCCAGCAGCTTAGTATCCTGGGGGGAGCAGTTCTTC. Residues: CASSLVSWGEQFF.

The rearrangement links TRBV7-8 to TRBJ1-1, with a possible D match to TRBD1 (5 bases). Germline V CDR1 and CDR2: SGHVS, FQNEAQ. Trimming removed 5 bases from V and 4 bases from J, with 17 bases in between. The CDR3 covers 15 residues. For the CDR3, the DNA is TGTGCCAGCAGCACAAGCCCAGGGTTCGGCACTGAAGCTTTCTTT. Protein sequence: CASSTSPGFGTEAFF. Complete variable domain (other parts from reference TRBV7-8 and TRBJ1-1): GAGVSQSPRYKVAKRGQDVALRCDPISGHVSLFWYQQALGQGPEFLTYFQNEAQLDKSGLPSDRFFAERPEGSVSTLKIQRTQQEDSAVYLCASSTSPGFGTEAFFGQGTRLTVV.

A remark on this clone: Additional DNA sequences in this sample encode the identical CDR3. CDR3 sequence: CASSLPGAGANVLTF. The CDR3 DNA reads TGTGCCAGCAGTCTTCCAGGGGCTGGGGCCAACGTCCTGACTTTC. The genes are TRBV28 and TRBJ2-6; the D gene is possibly TRBD1 (6 bases). The CDR3 extends over 15 amino acids. Germline V gene sequence: CDR1 MDHEN, CDR2 SYDVKM. V shed 5 bases and J shed 2 bases, with 10 bases lying between them.

CDR3 residues: CASSSLAGGGETQYF. As DNA, the CDR3 is TGTGCCAGCTCATCCCTCGCAGGGGGTGGTGAGACCCAGTACTTC. V gene TRBV18 combines with J gene TRBJ2-5; 7 bases are a match to TRBD1. Germline V CDR1 and CDR2: KGHSH, LQKENI. The CDR3 extends over 15 amino acids. The V gene end was trimmed by 5 bases and the J gene end by 5 bases; junction bases not matched to a gene: 11.

The chain uses TRBV29-1 and TRBJ1-1; 11 nucleotides match TRBD1. CDR3 length equals 14 residues. V shed 2 bases, J shed 4 bases, and the junction held 3 bases outside the gene matches. Looked up from germline, CDR1 is SQVTM and CDR2 is ANQGSEA. CDR3 sequence: CSVETGTGGTEAFF. The CDR3 DNA reads TGCAGCGTTGAAACTGGGACAGGGGGCACTGAAGCTTTCTTT.

This clone was observed once. This chain connects TRBV15 to TRBJ2-2; D remains unclear. This CDR3 has 15 residues. In germline, CDR1 is LNHNV, CDR2 YYDKDF (reference sequence). V lost 2 bases and J lost 4, with 11 bases in between. The CDR3 DNA is TGTGCCACCAGCAGATGGTCCCGAGGCACCGGGGAGCTGTTTTTT. It codes for CATSRWSRGTGELFF.

The chain combines TRBV5-5 with TRBJ2-5; perhaps D is TRBD1 or TRBD2 (5 bases each). The CDR3 runs to 13 residues. In germline, CDR1 is SGHKS, CDR2 YYEKEE (reference sequence). The V and J ends lost 4 bases and 2 bases respectively, with 9 bases between them. The DNA for the CDR3 is TGTGCCAGCAGCGGGACGGTACAAGAGACCCAGTACTTC. Translated: CASSGTVQETQYF.

In this sample, this clone turned up once. V and J are TRBV30 and TRBJ1-2; D gene ambiguous. CDR1 and CDR2 from the germline V gene are GTSNPN and SVGIG (reference sequence). The length of the CDR3 is 12 residues. The V end lost 4 bases, the J end lost 2 bases, and 8 bases lay between the germline ends. As DNA, the CDR3 is TGTGCCTGGACATCCCTGAACTATGGCTACACCTTC. This codes for CAWTSLNYGYTF.

The rearrangement uses TRBV19 and TRBJ1-2; tentative D call: TRBD1 (6 bases). CDR1 is LNHDA and CDR2 is SQIVND in the germline V gene (reference sequence). This CDR3 comprises 14 residues. Trimming took off 4 bases at V and 4 bases at J, with 13 bases between the two ends. The CDR3 sequence: CASSSYRDGYGYTF. In DNA form, the CDR3 reads TGTGCCAGTAGTAGTTACAGGGACGGCTATGGCTACACCTTC.

The genes are TRBV5-8 and TRBJ1-1; D is uncertain. The CDR3 is made up of 16 amino acids. The ends were cut back, 4 bases at V and 0 bases at J, with 16 bases in the middle. CDR1 and CDR2 (germline): SGHTS, YDEGEE. CDR3 region: CASSLTETYMNTEAFF. The CDR3 coding sequence is TGTGCCAGCAGCCTCACAGAAACTTACATGAACACTGAAGCTTTCTTT. The full variable domain, with the rest looked up from reference TRBV5-8 and TRBJ1-1, is EAGVTQSPTHLIKTRGQQATLRCSPISGHTSVYWYQQALGLGLQFLLWYDEGEERNRGNFPPRFSGRQFPNYSSELNVNALELEDSALYLCASSLTETYMNTEAFFGQGTRLTVV.

Worth noting for this clone: In the same sample, other DNA sequences code for this CDR3. The rearrangement uses TRBV5-1 and TRBJ2-5; D call uncertain. This CDR3 comprises 13 residues. Deletions cut 4 bases from V and 2 bases from J, with 9 bases between. Looked up from germline, CDR1 is SGHRS and CDR2 is YFSETQ. CDR3 sequence: CASSPSPQETQYF. CDR3 DNA: TGCGCCAGCAGCCCGTCCCCACAAGAGACCCAGTACTTC. Drawing the rest from reference TRBV5-1 and TRBJ2-5, the complete variable domain is KAGVTQTPRYLIKTRGQQVTLSCSPISGHRSVSWYQQTPGQGLQFLFEYFSETQRNKGNFPGRFSGRQFSNSRSEMNVSTLELGDSALYLCASSPSPQETQYFGPGTRLLVL.

V is TRBV19 and J is TRBJ2-2, with 7 bases aligning to TRBD1. Per the germline V gene, CDR1 is LNHDA and CDR2 is SQIVND (reference sequence). The V gene end was trimmed by 5 bases and the J gene end by 14 bases; junction bases not matched to a gene: 11. This CDR3 spans 13 amino acids. The CDR3 DNA is TGTGCCAGTAGTCAGAACCGGGACAGCCGCCTGTTTTTT. As protein: CASSQNRDSRLFF.

This clone has a single count. The V and J genes are TRBV5-1 and TRBJ2-3; 9 nucleotides line up with TRBD2. Germline V gene data show CDR1 as SGHRS and CDR2 as YFSETQ. This CDR3 contains 16 residues. Trimming removed 4 bases from V and 2 bases from J; junction bases left unmatched: 8. Written as DNA, the CDR3 is TGCGCCAGCAGCCCACTGACTAGCGGAAACACAGATACGCAGTATTTT. Its translation is CASSPLTSGNTDTQYF.

Here the CDR3 reads CASSLGTGNLGYTF. For the CDR3, the DNA is TGTGCCAGCAGCTTAGGGACGGGAAACCTGGGCTACACCTTC. The chain has TRBV7-8 and TRBJ1-2; D is ambiguous. The CDR3 is made up of 14 amino acids. Trimming pared 1 base from V and 8 bases from J, leaving 14 bases between. The germline V gene encodes CDR1 SGHVS and CDR2 FQNEAQ.

The chain combines TRBV5-6 with TRBJ2-7, with TRBD2 as a possible D gene (6 bases). Trimming pared 3 bases from V and 3 bases from J, leaving 22 bases between. The V gene's germline CDR1 is SGHDT and CDR2 YYEEEE. The CDR3 spans 17 residues. The CDR3: CASSSRGAGLKIYEQYF. In nucleotides, the CDR3 is TGTGCCAGCAGCTCGCGCGGGGCGGGCCTCAAAATCTACGAGCAGTACTTC.

This clone turned up a few times. This chain connects TRBV9 to TRBJ2-2, with D possibly called TRBD1 or TRBD2 (5 bases each). Deletions cut 0 bases from V and 6 bases from J, with 21 bases between. Germline V gene sequence: CDR1 SGDLS, CDR2 YYNGEE. The CDR3 length is 18 residues. This CDR3 reads CASSVAINSGAGAGELFF. CDR3 coding DNA: TGTGCCAGCAGCGTAGCTATTAATTCCGGGGCTGGAGCCGGGGAGCTGTTTTTT.

The chain is built from TRBV25-1 and TRBJ2-7; no clear D gene. The ends were cut back, 0 bases at V and 7 bases at J, with 10 bases in the middle. This CDR3 has 13 amino acids. The germline V gene encodes CDR1 MGHDK and CDR2 SYGVNS. As DNA, the CDR3 is TGTGCCAGCAGTGAATATCCTACAGCGGAGCAGTACTTC. Translating gives CASSEYPTAEQYF.

J is TRBJ1-2 and V is TRBV28; D ambiguous. Germline V CDR1 and CDR2: MDHEN, SYDVKM. Deletions cut 5 bases from V and 13 bases from J, with 5 bases between. The CDR3 runs to 8 residues. Here the CDR3 DNA reads TGTGCCAGCAGTCCCGGCACCTTC. Protein sequence: CASSPGTF.

In its sample, this clone was seen once. This chain links TRBV11-2 with TRBJ2-3; 8 bases match TRBD1. This CDR3 contains 17 residues. Trimming cost V 4 bases and J 4 bases; bases outside gene matches: 13. Germline V gene lookup returns CDR1 SGHAT and CDR2 FQNNGV. The CDR3 DNA sequence: TGTGCCAGCAGCTCCGGCTACACAGGGGGTCGGGCAGATACGCAGTATTTT. It codes for CASSSGYTGGRADTQYF.

This chain links TRBV14 with TRBJ2-2; D possibly uses TRBD1 or TRBD2 (5 bases each). CDR1 is SGHDN and CDR2 is FVKESK in the germline V gene. The CDR3 is made up of 16 amino acids. Trimming removed 1 base from V and 3 bases from J, with 12 bases in between. The CDR3 DNA follows: TGTGCCAGCAGCCAAGCGGCAGGGAGCGACACCGGGGAGCTGTTTTTT. Translated, it gives CASSQAAGSDTGELFF.

V and J are TRBV18 and TRBJ2-1, with 12 bases lining up with TRBD2. Germline-derived CDR1 and CDR2 are KGHSH and LQKENI. This CDR3 is built from 14 residues. The trim removed 3 bases at V and 10 bases at J, leaving 4 bases unmatched. CDR3 bases: TGTGCCAGCTCACCTAGACTAGCGGGAGAGGAGCAGTTCTTC. Translation gives CASSPRLAGEEQFF.

This chain joins TRBV2 and TRBJ2-5; a possible D gene is TRBD2 (6 bases). Germline CDR1 SNHLY, CDR2 FYNNEI. Trimming cost V 6 bases and J 2 bases, with 16 bases left between them. The CDR3 contains 15 residues. Here the CDR3 DNA reads TGTGCCAGCAGCCCCTCTCTGGCGGGGCAAGAGACCCAGTACTTC. The encoded protein is CASSPSLAGQETQYF.

This clone was detected once. At one of its ends the junction is not consistent with the germline gene, which may arise from a read error. The chain has TRBV6-1 and TRBJ1-1, with D uncertain. Germline V gene data show CDR1 as MNHNS and CDR2 as SASEGT. The CDR3 is 14 amino acids. The CDR3 sequence is CASTRRSSNAEAFF. The CDR3 coding sequence is TGTGCCAGCACTCGGCGCAGCTCGAACGCTGAAGCTTTCTTT.

The V call is TRBV18, the J call TRBJ1-4, with TRBD1 as a possible D gene (5 bases). The V and J ends lost 2 bases and 6 bases respectively, with 10 bases between them. The CDR3 is 14 amino acids. CDR1 is KGHSH and CDR2 is LQKENI in the germline V gene. CDR3 residues: CASSPVGADEKLFF. For the CDR3, the DNA is TGTGCCAGCTCACCAGTAGGGGCCGATGAAAAACTGTTTTTT.

Concerning this clone itself: At one end the junction does not follow the germline gene, possibly because of a read error. The chain has TRBV15 and TRBJ1-4; 7 nucleotides match TRBD1. CDR1 LNHNV and CDR2 YYDKDF come from the germline V gene (reference sequence). This CDR3 spans 15 amino acids. The CDR3 region has the DNA TGTGCCACCAGCCGAGAACAGGGGAGGCCGGAAAAACTGTTTTTT. This encodes CATSREQGRPEKLFF.

V usage is TRBV5-1 and J usage is TRBJ2-3; 9 bases match TRBD1. V was pared by 4 bases and J by 2 bases, with 2 bases of the junction left unmatched. Looked up from germline, CDR1 is SGHRS and CDR2 is YFSETQ. The CDR3 runs 14 residues. CDR3 region: CASSGQGHTDTQYF. CDR3 nucleotide sequence: TGCGCCAGCAGCGGACAGGGGCACACAGATACGCAGTATTTT. Combining the CDR3 with reference TRBV5-1 and TRBJ2-3 gives the whole variable domain KAGVTQTPRYLIKTRGQQVTLSCSPISGHRSVSWYQQTPGQGLQFLFEYFSETQRNKGNFPGRFSGRQFSNSRSEMNVSTLELGDSALYLCASSGQGHTDTQYFGPGTRLTVL.

V usage is TRBV15 and J usage is TRBJ2-7, with TRBD2 matching over 7 bases. The CDR3 is 14 amino acids. Trimming removed 0 bases from V and 3 bases from J; junction bases left unmatched: 2. Germline lookup yields CDR1 LNHNV and CDR2 YYDKDF (reference sequence). The CDR3 loop reads CATSREAGLYEQYF. In nucleotides, the CDR3 is TGTGCCACCAGCAGAGAAGCGGGGCTCTACGAGCAGTACTTC.

Concerning this clone: Sequence at one end of the junction differs from germline and may be a read error. The chain combines TRBV2 with TRBJ2-3; 9 bases map to TRBD2. CDR1 is SNHLY, CDR2 FYNNEI, per germline. CDR3 length: 12 amino acids. This CDR3 reads CASGTSTDTQYF. The CDR3 nucleotides are TGCGCTAGCGGGACTAGCACAGATACGCAGTATTTT.

This sequence joins TRBV7-8 and TRBJ1-4, with 9 bases identical to TRBD1. The ends lost 1 base at V and 8 bases at J; junction bases unmatched: 5. Germline assignment: CDR1 SGHVS and CDR2 FQNEAQ. CDR3 length: 15 amino acids. The CDR3 protein is CASSLGDRDAEKLFF. The CDR3 DNA reads as TGTGCCAGCAGCTTAGGGGACAGGGACGCGGAAAAACTGTTTTTT. Full variable domain (missing parts from reference TRBV7-8 and TRBJ1-4): GAGVSQSPRYKVAKRGQDVALRCDPISGHVSLFWYQQALGQGPEFLTYFQNEAQLDKSGLPSDRFFAERPEGSVSTLKIQRTQQEDSAVYLCASSLGDRDAEKLFFGSGTQLSVL.

The rearrangement uses TRBV11-2 and TRBJ2-1; TRBD2 might be the D (6 bases). Germline V gene sequence: CDR1 SGHAT, CDR2 FQNNGV. The V and J ends lost 3 bases and 5 bases respectively, with 14 bases between them. The CDR3 spans 15 residues. DNA of the CDR3: TGTGCCAGCAGCTTGCGGGGACTGCTCGACAATGAGCAGTTCTTC. It specifies CASSLRGLLDNEQFF.